The rows below give T cell receptor beta chains drawn from one sample of a study of T cell clonotyping in hematopoietic cell transplantation. The method was immunoSEQ multiplex PCR; TCRdb's version includes in-frame clones alone and lacks a portion of them. The table has 15,000 or so clones, about nine tenths seen once. This specimen was PBMCs, taken 100 days after allogeneic stem cell transplant. The source of these receptors is a male patient between 50 and 60 years old who had an allogeneic stem cell transplant from an unrelated donor, so T cells may come from the graft donor. Some clones in this sample may be carry-over from other donors' samples. CDR3s include the opening cysteine and the closing phenylalanine or tryptophan. A D gene is named only where the DNA matches it firmly. Size is omitted from some rows. Given values are once, few, many or a class for expanded clones.

TRBV4-1	TRBJ1-1	14	-	-	TGCGCCAGCAGCCCTAGGGGTTGGAGGGACATCCCTTTCTTT	CASSPRGWRDIPFF
TRBV19	TRBJ1-4	15	once	-	TGTGCCAGTACCCATGGGGGGCATCGGGGTGAAAAACTGTTTTTT	CASTHGGHRGEKLFF
TRBV5-1	TRBJ2-7	16	-	-	TGCGCCAGCAGCTCAAACCCCCCGGGACTCTCCTACGAGCAGTACTTC	CASSSNPPGLSYEQYF
TRBV29-1	TRBJ1-4	13	-	TRBD1	TGCAGCGCCCGACAGGGGGCAAATGAAAAACTGTTTTTT	CSARQGANEKLFF
TRBV7-2	TRBJ2-3	13	-	-	TGTGCCAGCAGCCGATCTCAAGCGGTTGGGCCAATTTTT	CASSRSQAVGPIF
TRBV5-4	TRBJ2-7	14	once	-	TGTGCCAGCAGCTTGCCCGAGACCAACTACGAGCAGTACTTC	CASSLPETNYEQYF
TRBV19	TRBJ1-4	16	-	-	TGTGCCAGTAGTCCGTTGGCGGGTACAGGCTATGAAAAACTGTTTTTT	CASSPLAGTGYEKLFF
TRBV7-3	TRBJ2-3	15	-	-	TGTGCCAGCAGGAGACAGCCCCGTAGCACAGATACGCAGTATTTT	CASRRQPRSTDTQYF
TRBV27	TRBJ2-1	15	-	-	TGTGCCAGCAGTTTATCTGTAGCCCCCTACAATGAGCAGTTCTTC	CASSLSVAPYNEQFF
TRBV11-2	TRBJ1-4	11	-	-	TGTGCGTCGAAGCAAATCGAAAAACTGTTTTTT	CASKQIEKLFF
TRBV5-1	TRBJ2-6	17	-	-	TGCGCCAGCAGCCCCGGACATTCCAGACCACCACTTAACGTCCTGACTTTC	CASSPGHSRPPLNVLTF
TRBV6-5	TRBJ2-5	15	-	TRBD2	TGTGCCAGCAGCCCCCCTACTAGCGGGAAAGAGACCCAGTACTTC	CASSPPTSGKETQYF
TRBV30	TRBJ1-6	16	-	-	TGTGCCTGGAGTGTACAAGGGGACCCCTATAATTCACCCCTCCACTTT	CAWSVQGDPYNSPLHF
TRBV30	TRBJ1-2	12	-	TRBD1	TGTGCCTGGACAGGGGGCGCGCTTGGCTACACCTTC	CAWTGGALGYTF
TRBV23-1	TRBJ2-2	13	-	-	TGCGCCAGCAGTAAACTAGCCGCCGGGGAGCTGTTTTTT	CASSKLAAGELFF
TRBV27	TRBJ2-3	17	-	TRBD2	TGTGCCAGCAGTTTAACATTCGTTAGCGGGAGAACAGATACGCAGTATTTT	CASSLTFVSGRTDTQYF